This T cell receptor beta chain was captured by sequencing in a study of OX40 agonist ivuxolimab in advanced cancers. Germline assignment: CDR1 LGHNT and CDR2 FRNRAP. The CDR3 is 14 residues long. The junction had 6 bases not matched to a gene; V was cut back by 6 bases and J by 3 bases. The table came from immunoSEQ multiplex PCR; TCRdb's copy has only in-frame clones and leaves some out. This sample has over 95,000 clones, with around nine tenths found just once. This TCR was sampled from an adult with an advanced solid tumor such as melanoma, head and neck, liver or kidney cancer. This chain connects TRBV12-5 to TRBJ2-3, with TRBD2 matching over 7 bases. Sequencing used CD4+ or CD8+ T cells sorted from blood, obtained in a trial of the OX40 agonist ivuxolimab. CDR3 in DNA: TGTGCTAGTGGAAACGGACTAGTTACAGATACGCAGTATTTT. This sequence encodes CASGNGLVTDTQYF.